What follows are 27 T cell receptor beta chains derived from one specimen sequenced in a study of blood T cell repertoires in COVID-19. Generated by immunoSEQ multiplex PCR, the TCRdb table keeps only in-frame clones and is missing some. This table holds about 64,000 clones, 88% found once. Sequencing was performed on peripheral blood. These receptor sequences come from a man between 70 and 80 years old with acute or convalescent COVID-19.

This clone was recorded only once. The CDR3 is CASSLGGGTSEQYF. Here the CDR3 DNA reads TGCGCCAGCAGCTTGGGCGGGGGGACTTCCGAGCAGTACTTC. V gene TRBV5-1 combines with J gene TRBJ2-7; 8 bases line up with TRBD2. V lost 0 bases to trimming and J lost 6 bases; unmatched junction nucleotides: 5. Germline V gene lookup returns CDR1 SGHRS and CDR2 YFSETQ. The CDR3 contains 14 residues.

V usage is TRBV24-1 and J usage is TRBJ2-7; no definite D call. Germline V gene lookup returns CDR1 KGHDR and CDR2 SFDVKD. With 5 bases removed from V and 3 bases from J, the gap between germline ends came to 10 bases. The CDR3 totals 13 residues. The DNA of the CDR3 is TGTGCCACCAGTGGGGCACCTATCTACGAGCAGTACTTC. Its translation is CATSGAPIYEQYF.

The chain carries TRBV11-2 and TRBJ2-6; possibly TRBD1 for D (6 bases). The V and J ends lost 2 bases and 2 bases respectively, with 10 bases between them. Germline CDR1 SGHAT, CDR2 FQNNGV. This CDR3 region has 16 residues. As DNA, the CDR3 is TGTGCCAGCAGCTTACAGGGGCAGGCTGGGGCCAACGTCCTGACTTTC. As protein: CASSLQGQAGANVLTF.

The gene calls are TRBV30 and TRBJ1-3, with a tentative D call TRBD1 (6 bases). Trimming pared 3 bases from V and 0 bases from J, leaving 6 bases between. The CDR3 is 13 amino acids. Germline V gene sequence: CDR1 GTSNPN, CDR2 SVGIG (reference sequence). The CDR3 protein is CAWSRGSGNTIYF. The CDR3 DNA reads as TGTGCCTGGAGCAGGGGCTCTGGAAACACCATATATTTT. The full variable domain, in which reference TRBV30 and TRBJ1-3 provide the parts outside the CDR3, is SQTIHQWPATLVQPVGSPLSLECTVEGTSNPNLYWYRQAAGRGLQLLFYSVGIGQISSEVPQNLSASRPQDRQFILSSKKLLLSDSGFYLCAWSRGSGNTIYFGEGSWLTVV.

The rearrangement uses TRBV15 and TRBJ2-2; D call uncertain. The CDR3 is made up of 15 amino acids. The germline CDR1 and CDR2 sequences are LNHNV and YYDKDF (reference sequence). The germline V and J ends were trimmed by 0 bases and 3 bases, with 8 bases remaining between them. For the CDR3, the DNA is TGTGCCACCAGCAGAGACCCTCAGTACACCGGGGAGCTGTTTTTT. Translating gives CATSRDPQYTGELFF.

The chain employs TRBV15 and TRBJ1-2, with D perhaps matching TRBD1 (5 bases). The CDR3 runs 15 residues. Deletions cut 0 bases from V and 4 bases from J, with 12 bases between. From germline, CDR1 is LNHNV and CDR2 YYDKDF (reference sequence). CDR3 sequence: CATSRDGRGGYGYTF. CDR3 DNA: TGTGCCACCAGCAGAGATGGGCGGGGGGGCTATGGCTACACCTTC. The complete variable domain, with remaining parts taken from reference TRBV15 and TRBJ1-2, reads DAMVIQNPRYQVTQFGKPVTLSCSQTLNHNVMYWYQQKSSQAPKLLFHYYDKDFNNEADTPDNFQSRRPNTSFCFLDIRSPGLGDTAMYLCATSRDGRGGYGYTFGSGTRLTVV.

The chain combines TRBV9 with TRBJ2-3; the match to TRBD1 covers 8 bases. The J segment lost 4 bases and the V segment lost 0 bases, leaving 7 bases of the junction unmatched. The CDR3 runs 16 residues. Per the germline V gene, CDR1 is SGDLS and CDR2 is YYNGEE. The CDR3, as DNA: TGTGCCAGCAGCGTAGAAGCGGGCAGGGGGCCAGATACGCAGTATTTT. Translating gives CASSVEAGRGPDTQYF.

This chain connects TRBV5-6 to TRBJ2-3, with TRBD1 matching 7 bases. V shed 0 bases and J 3 bases; nucleotides not matched to a gene: 7. CDR1 SGHDT and CDR2 YYEEEE come from the germline V gene. CDR3 length equals 16 residues. CDR3 loop: CASSLADRALTDTQYF. The CDR3 coding sequence is TGTGCCAGCAGCTTGGCCGACAGGGCTTTAACAGATACGCAGTATTTT.

This sequence joins TRBV11-3 and TRBJ2-1; 12 positions agree with TRBD2. Trimming at V came to 0 bases and at J to 0 bases, leaving 12 bases not matched to a gene. Per germline, CDR1 SGHNT and CDR2 YENEEA. The CDR3 is 21 amino acids. CDR3 in DNA: TGTGCCAGCAGCTTAGAAAAGAGACTAGCGGGGGCCCTGAGCTCCTACAATGAGCAGTTCTTC. Protein product: CASSLEKRLAGALSSYNEQFF.

V is TRBV19 and J is TRBJ2-2, with 8 positions matching TRBD1. The junction had 7 bases not matched to a gene; V was cut back by 7 bases and J by 0 bases. The germline CDR1 and CDR2 sequences are LNHDA and SQIVND (reference sequence). The CDR3 sequence is 16 residues long. The CDR3 DNA reads TGTGCCAGTACAATTGACAGGGGAACGAACACCGGGGAGCTGTTTTTT. This encodes CASTIDRGTNTGELFF.

The chain employs TRBV12-3 or TRBV12-4 and TRBJ1-3; D gene uncertain. Trimming cost V 2 bases and J 15 bases, with 8 bases left between them. This CDR3 region has 10 residues. CDR3 bases: TGTGCCAGCAGTTTAAACAGCCAATATTTT. Its protein is CASSLNSQYF.

This clone occurred once. This chain joins TRBV6-2 or TRBV6-3 and TRBJ1-1, with D possibly matching TRBD1 (6 bases). The CDR3 is made up of 14 amino acids. The V gene lost 4 bases and the J gene lost 3 bases, with 12 bases spanning the gap. Germline V lookup: CDR1 MNHEY, CDR2 SVGEGT. CDR3 coding DNA: TGTGCCAGCAGTTTTGGGCAGGGGTACACTGAAGCTTTCTTT. Translation gives CASSFGQGYTEAFF.

This clone appeared a single time. This chain uses TRBV7-2 with TRBJ1-1, with D perhaps matching TRBD1 (6 bases). This CDR3 has 15 residues. V was trimmed by 5 bases and J by 1 base, leaving 14 bases between them. In germline, CDR1 is SGHTA, CDR2 FQGNSA. The DNA for the CDR3 is TGTGCCAGCAGCCCAGGCGGGGGCGGGAACACTGAAGCTTTCTTT. It encodes CASSPGGGGNTEAFF.

By sample fraction, this clone is medium-sized (0.01 to 0.1%). This chain uses TRBV19 with TRBJ2-6; D is perhaps TRBD2 (5 bases). The CDR3 contains 14 residues. CDR1 is LNHDA and CDR2 is SQIVND in the germline V gene (reference sequence). With 8 bases removed from V and 2 bases from J, the gap between germline ends came to 10 bases. The CDR3 DNA reads TGTGCCAGTGAAGACGGGACTGGGGCCAACGTCCTGACTTTC. This sequence encodes CASEDGTGANVLTF.

The CDR3 nucleotides are TGTGCCAGCAGCACTGGGACAGTAATAAACACCGGGGAGCTGTTTTTT. Protein sequence: CASSTGTVINTGELFF. The V call is TRBV5-8, the J call TRBJ2-2; 7 bases are a match to TRBD1. CDR1 is SGHTS, CDR2 YDEGEE, per germline. CDR3 length equals 16 residues. The J segment lost 2 bases and the V segment lost 4 bases, leaving 8 bases of the junction unmatched.

The chain combines TRBV7-9 with TRBJ1-2; no definite D call. V dropped 3 bases and J dropped 0 bases, with 5 bases sitting between them. The germline gives CDR1 SEHNR, CDR2 FQNEAQ (reference sequence). The CDR3 runs to 13 residues. The CDR3, as DNA: TGTGCCAGCAGCTTGGGCACTAACTATGGCTACACCTTC. Its protein product is CASSLGTNYGYTF.

The V call is TRBV5-1, the J call TRBJ2-5, with 8 bases fitting TRBD2. Germline lookup yields CDR1 SGHRS and CDR2 YFSETQ. The CDR3 consists of 17 residues. V dropped 4 bases and J dropped 2; count of bases not matched to a gene: 13. The CDR3 region is CASSRGSGGGTQETQYF. The DNA of the CDR3 is TGCGCCAGCAGCCGGGGTAGTGGCGGGGGGACACAAGAGACCCAGTACTTC.

The chain has TRBV6-5 and TRBJ2-7; a weak D match, TRBD1 (6 bases). Trimming cost V 2 bases and J 3 bases, with 14 bases left between them. CDR1 is MNHEY and CDR2 is SVGAGI in the germline V gene. The CDR3 loop spans 15 amino acids. CDR3 DNA sequence: TGTGCCAGCAGTTACGGTCGGACAGCTTACTACGAGCAGTACTTC. Translating it yields CASSYGRTAYYEQYF.

The genes are TRBV7-9 and TRBJ1-1; possibly TRBD1 for D (5 bases). In germline, CDR1 is SEHNR, CDR2 FQNEAQ (reference sequence). Trimming shortened V by 1 base and J by 1 base, and 7 bases separated the two germline ends. The CDR3 is 14 residues long. CDR3 DNA: TGTGCCAGCAGCTTAGGACAGTCGAACACTGAAGCTTTCTTT. Its translation is CASSLGQSNTEAFF. Supplemented by reference TRBV7-9 and TRBJ1-1, the full variable domain reads DTGVSQNPRHKITKRGQNVTFRCDPISEHNRLYWYRQTLGQGPEFLTYFQNEAQLEKSRLLSDRFSAERPKGSFSTLEIQRTEQGDSAMYLCASSLGQSNTEAFFGQGTRLTVV.

J is TRBJ2-5 and V is TRBV24-1, with TRBD1 as a possible D gene (5 bases). The germline V gene has CDR1 KGHDR and CDR2 SFDVKD. Trimming removed 4 bases from V and 5 bases from J, with 16 bases in between. The CDR3 contains 15 residues. The CDR3 DNA is TGTGCCACCAGTGACTTCACAGGCCTCGGGGAGACCCAGTACTTC. This encodes CATSDFTGLGETQYF.

The rearrangement uses TRBV9 and TRBJ1-4; unclear D gene. Germline values: CDR1 SGDLS, CDR2 YYNGEE. This CDR3 contains 15 residues. Trimming took off 0 bases at V and 3 bases at J, with 9 bases between the two ends. CDR3 in amino acids: CASSVVPGPNEKLFF. CDR3 nucleotides: TGTGCCAGCAGCGTAGTCCCAGGTCCTAATGAAAAACTGTTTTTT.

A single count supports this clone. The chain has TRBV10-3 and TRBJ2-1; possible D gene TRBD1, 5 bases. The V gene lost 9 bases and the J gene lost 4 bases, with 10 bases spanning the gap. The CDR3 has 12 amino acids. The germline V gene has CDR1 ENHRY and CDR2 SYGVKD. The CDR3 coding sequence is TGTGCCATAAAGGGGAAATACAATGAGCAGTTCTTC. It specifies CAIKGKYNEQFF.

This clone was seen a single time. The V and J genes are TRBV18 and TRBJ1-1; 8 bases map to TRBD1. Looked up from germline, CDR1 is KGHSH and CDR2 is LQKENI. This CDR3 region has 12 residues. V trimming: 3 bases; J trimming: 10 bases; junction bases outside the gene matches: 4. CDR3: CASSPLDRGAFF. CDR3 DNA: TGTGCCAGCTCACCGCTTGACAGGGGAGCTTTCTTT.

This clone turned up a few times. The chain recombines TRBV6-2 or TRBV6-3 with TRBJ1-5, with unresolved D. Germline assignment: CDR1 MNHEY and CDR2 SVGEGT. There are 13 residues in the CDR3. V was pared by 8 bases and J by 3 bases, with 11 bases between. This CDR3 is CASGLRNNQPQHF. CDR3 in DNA: TGTGCCAGCGGCCTTCGTAACAATCAGCCCCAGCATTTT.

The chain carries TRBV7-9 and TRBJ2-1; TRBD1 matches 10 bases. Looked up from germline, CDR1 is SEHNR and CDR2 is FQNEAQ (reference sequence). Trimming took 2 bases from V and 7 from J; bases not matched to a gene: 8. The CDR3 totals 16 residues. DNA for the CDR3: TGTGCCAGCAGCTTACCCCCGGGACAGGGGAAAAATGAGCAGTTCTTC. Protein: CASSLPPGQGKNEQFF.

This chain links TRBV24-1 with TRBJ1-6, with D tentatively TRBD1 (5 bases). V was cut by 6 bases and J by 8 bases, with 25 bases left in between. Germline V CDR1 and CDR2: KGHDR, SFDVKD. This CDR3 has 18 amino acids. In nucleotides, the CDR3 is TGTGCCACCAGTAAACCCGTTTCAGTCCCCAGGGTGGATTCACCCCTCCACTTT. Its protein product is CATSKPVSVPRVDSPLHF.

In this sample, this clone turned up a few times. V and J are TRBV3-1 (or the pseudogene TRBV3-2) and TRBJ2-1, with a weak D call TRBD1 (6 bases). The CDR3 runs to 15 residues. Germline V CDR1 and CDR2: LGHDT, YNNKEL (reference sequence). V dropped 8 bases and J dropped 4 bases, with 18 bases sitting between them. The CDR3 protein is CASVPSGQPYNEQFF. Here the CDR3 DNA reads TGTGCCAGCGTACCTTCTGGACAGCCTTACAATGAGCAGTTCTTC.